This T cell receptor beta chain stems from a study of blood T cell repertoires in COVID-19. On the study more broadly: Samples taken during acute and convalescent COVID-19 were collected in the United States, Italy and Spain. Nucleic acid was either cDNA or gDNA, and it came from T cells, B-cell-depleted T cells, or PBMCs.

The authors' processing: Estimation of nucleated cell counts was performed using reference gene primer amplification. The data were produced by immunoSEQ multiplex PCR, yet TCRdb's version contains in-frame clones alone and is incomplete. From that table come the V and J calls and clone size; the DNA was used to work out D and trimming. The data show 9,500 to 15,000 clones, around 82% seen once. This CDR3 comprises 13 residues. The V gene lost 1 base and the J gene lost 5 bases, with 6 bases spanning the gap. The germline gives CDR1 SGHDT, CDR2 YYEEEE. The source of this sequence is a human donor in a cohort sampled during active COVID-19. The sample taken for sequencing was peripheral blood. The chain joins TRBV5-6 to TRBJ2-2, with D unclear. This CDR3 reads CASSLLVTGELFF. The DNA of the CDR3 is TGTGCCAGCAGCTTGCTCGTAACCGGGGAGCTGTTTTTT. The full variable domain, completed using reference TRBV5-6 and TRBJ2-2, is DAGVTQSPTHLIKTRGQQVTLRCSPKSGHDTVSWYQQALGQGPQFIFQYYEEEERQRGNFPDRFSGHQFPNYSSELNVNALLLGDSALYLCASSLLVTGELFFGEGSRLTVL.